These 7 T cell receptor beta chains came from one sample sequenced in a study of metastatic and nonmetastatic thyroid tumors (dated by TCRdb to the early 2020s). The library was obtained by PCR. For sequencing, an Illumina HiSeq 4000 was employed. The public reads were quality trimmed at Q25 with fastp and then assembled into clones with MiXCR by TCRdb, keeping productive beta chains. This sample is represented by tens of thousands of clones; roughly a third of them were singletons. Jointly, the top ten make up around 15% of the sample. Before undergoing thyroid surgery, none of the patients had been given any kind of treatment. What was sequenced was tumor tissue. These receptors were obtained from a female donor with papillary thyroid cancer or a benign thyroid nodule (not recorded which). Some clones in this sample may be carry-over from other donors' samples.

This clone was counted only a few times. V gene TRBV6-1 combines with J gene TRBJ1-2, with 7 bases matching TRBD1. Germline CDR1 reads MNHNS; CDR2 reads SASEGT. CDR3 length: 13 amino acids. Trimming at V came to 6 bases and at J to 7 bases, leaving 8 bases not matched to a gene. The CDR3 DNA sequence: TGTGCCAGCAGCCCCCAGGGGGATCCTGGCTACACCTTC. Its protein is CASSPQGDPGYTF.

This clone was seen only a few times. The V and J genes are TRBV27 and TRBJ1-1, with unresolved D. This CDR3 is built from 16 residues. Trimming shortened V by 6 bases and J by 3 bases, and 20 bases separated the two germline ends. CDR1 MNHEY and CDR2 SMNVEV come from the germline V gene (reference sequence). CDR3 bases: TGTGCCAGCAGCCCCGCGGATCTGGGATGGGACACTGAAGCTTTCTTT. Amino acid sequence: CASSPADLGWDTEAFF.

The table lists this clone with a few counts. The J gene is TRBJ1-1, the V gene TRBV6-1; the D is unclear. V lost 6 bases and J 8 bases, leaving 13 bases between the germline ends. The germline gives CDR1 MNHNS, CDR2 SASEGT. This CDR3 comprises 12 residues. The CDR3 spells CASSRLFGEAFF. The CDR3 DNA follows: TGTGCCAGCAGCCGACTATTCGGGGAAGCTTTCTTT.

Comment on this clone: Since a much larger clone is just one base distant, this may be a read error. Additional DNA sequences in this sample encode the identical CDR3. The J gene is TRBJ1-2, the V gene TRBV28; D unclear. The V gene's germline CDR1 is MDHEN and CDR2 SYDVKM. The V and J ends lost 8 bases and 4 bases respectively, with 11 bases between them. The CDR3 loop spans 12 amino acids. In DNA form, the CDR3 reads TGTGCCAGCTACCGCCATCTCTATGGCTACACCTTC. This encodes CASYRHLYGYTF.

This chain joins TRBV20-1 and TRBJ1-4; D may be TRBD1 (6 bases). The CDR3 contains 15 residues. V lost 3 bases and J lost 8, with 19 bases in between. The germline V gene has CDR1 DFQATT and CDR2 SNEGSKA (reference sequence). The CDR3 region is CSASPGGGGWEKLFF. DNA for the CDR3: TGCAGTGCTAGCCCGGGGGGCGGGGGATGGGAAAAACTGTTTTTT.

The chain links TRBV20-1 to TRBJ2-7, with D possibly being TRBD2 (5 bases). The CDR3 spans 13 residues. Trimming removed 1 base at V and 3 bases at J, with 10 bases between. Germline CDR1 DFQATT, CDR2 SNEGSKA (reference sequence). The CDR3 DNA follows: TGCAGTGCTAGAGCCGAAGGGAGCTACGAGCAGTACTTC. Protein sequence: CSARAEGSYEQYF.

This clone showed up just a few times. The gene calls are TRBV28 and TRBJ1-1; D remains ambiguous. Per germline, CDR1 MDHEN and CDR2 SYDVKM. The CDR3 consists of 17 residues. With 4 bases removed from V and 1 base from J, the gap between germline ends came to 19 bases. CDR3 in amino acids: CASSSPPRGLGNTEAFF. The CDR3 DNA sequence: TGTGCCAGCAGTTCCCCCCCCAGAGGTCTGGGGAACACTGAAGCTTTCTTT.